The entry that follows covers one T cell receptor (beta chain) sequence. Sequencing was performed with immunoSEQ multiplex PCR; in TCRdb, only in-frame clones are kept and a portion is missing. The profile shows some 96,000 clones, approximately 95% of them singletons. The sample belongs to a study of control samples from healthy donors and cancer patients. The CDR3 is made up of 13 amino acids. The germline CDR1 and CDR2 sequences are SGHRS and YFSETQ. V was shortened by 4 bases and J by 8 bases, with 12 bases between the two germline ends. This sequence was found in a man aged 18 to 29 in good health. The sequenced sample was blood. The gene calls are TRBV5-1 and TRBJ1-4; unclear D gene. The CDR3 reads CASSEQGYEKLFF. CDR3 in DNA: TGCGCCAGCAGCGAACAAGGGTACGAAAAACTGTTTTTT.